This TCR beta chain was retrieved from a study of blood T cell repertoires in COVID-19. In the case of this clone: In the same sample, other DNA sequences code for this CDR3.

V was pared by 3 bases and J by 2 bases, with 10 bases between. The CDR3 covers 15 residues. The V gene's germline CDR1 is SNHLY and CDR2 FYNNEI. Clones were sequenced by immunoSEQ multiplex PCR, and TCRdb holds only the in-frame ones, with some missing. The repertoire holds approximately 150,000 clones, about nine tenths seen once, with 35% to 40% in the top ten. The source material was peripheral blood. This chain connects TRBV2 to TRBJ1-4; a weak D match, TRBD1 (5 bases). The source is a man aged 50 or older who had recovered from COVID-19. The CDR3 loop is CASSDRGRTNEKLFF. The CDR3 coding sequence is TGTGCCAGCAGTGATAGGGGCCGTACTAATGAAAAACTGTTTTTT.